Presented here are 30 T cell receptor beta chains from one specimen sequenced in a study of early T cells in non-severe SARS-CoV-2 infection. TCRdb independently ran MiXCR on the 5' RACE reads; one entry per CDR3 protein. The table has some 22,000 distinct CDR3 sequences, around 4.2% seen once. The specimen was whole blood. Source of these receptors: an adult who was a healthcare worker with PCR-confirmed SARS-CoV-2 infection or an uninfected control (not recorded which).

There are a few counts of this clonotype. CDR3 in amino acids: CASSTNPRGGQETQYF. The DNA of the CDR3 is TGTGCCAGCAGCACAAACCCCCGAGGCGGTCAAGAGACCCAGTACTTC. The chain couples TRBV2 to TRBJ2-5; D unresolved. Per the germline V gene, CDR1 is SNHLY and CDR2 is FYNNEI. The CDR3 has 16 amino acids. Trimming removed 6 bases at V and 2 bases at J, with 19 bases between.

This clonotype turned up a few times. The chain uses TRBV7-2 and TRBJ2-4; D not certain. Germline CDR1 is SGHTA and CDR2 is FQGNSA. The CDR3 has 12 residues. Trimming pared 10 bases from V and 8 bases from J, leaving 15 bases between. The CDR3 sequence: CANPGQPHIQYF. Here the CDR3 DNA reads TGTGCCAACCCCGGCCAGCCCCACATTCAGTACTTC.

This clonotype ranks as medium-sized (0.01 to 0.1%). This chain links TRBV29-1 with TRBJ2-5; D possibly uses TRBD1 or TRBD2 (5 bases each). Trimming pared 6 bases from V and 4 bases from J, leaving 15 bases between. The CDR3 is made up of 13 amino acids. Germline V lookup: CDR1 SQVTM, CDR2 ANQGSEA. CDR3 sequence reads: CSVRAGSGETQYF. Written as DNA, the CDR3 is TGCAGCGTGAGGGCAGGGTCGGGAGAGACCCAGTACTTC.

This clonotype showed up many times. This sequence joins TRBV5-4 and TRBJ2-4; tentatively, D is TRBD2 (5 bases). Trimming stripped 0 bases from V and 3 bases from J, with 7 bases between. The CDR3 runs 14 residues. CDR1 is SGHNT, CDR2 YYREEE, per germline (reference sequence). This CDR3 is CASSLGGLKNIQYF. The CDR3 coding sequence is TGTGCCAGCAGCTTGGGAGGGCTCAAAAACATTCAGTACTTC. Using reference TRBV5-4 and TRBJ2-4 for the parts outside the CDR3, the full variable domain is ETGVTQSPTHLIKTRGQQVTLRCSSQSGHNTVSWYQQALGQGPQFIFQYYREEENGRGNFPPRFSGLQFPNYSSELNVNALELDDSALYLCASSLGGLKNIQYFGAGTRLSVL.

In its sample, this clonotype was seen many times. The V gene is TRBV4-3, the J gene TRBJ1-6; D gene uncertain. CDR1 and CDR2 (germline): LGHNA, YSLEER. This CDR3 is 17 amino acids long. Trimming pared 0 bases from V and 0 bases from J, leaving 9 bases between. This CDR3 is CASSQEMASSYNSPLHF. The CDR3 region has the DNA TGCGCCAGCAGCCAAGAAATGGCTAGCTCCTATAATTCACCCCTCCACTTT.

This clonotype rates as medium-sized. The CDR3 DNA sequence: TGTGCCAGTAGACTAGAGCTGGCAGATACGCAGTATTTT. Translated: CASRLELADTQYF. The J gene is TRBJ2-3, the V gene TRBV6-5; D might be TRBD2 (6 bases). This CDR3 is 13 amino acids long. The germline gives CDR1 MNHEY, CDR2 SVGAGI. V was shortened by 9 bases and J by 4 bases, with 14 bases between the two germline ends.

This clonotype was seen many times. V and J are TRBV14 and TRBJ2-2; D could derive from TRBD1 or TRBD2 (5 bases each). This CDR3 contains 14 residues. Germline CDR1 is SGHDN and CDR2 is FVKESK. Trimming shortened V by 4 bases and J by 5 bases, and 11 bases separated the two germline ends. This chain's CDR3 is CASSPWDGTGELFF. The CDR3 DNA reads TGTGCCAGCAGCCCATGGGACGGAACCGGGGAGCTGTTTTTT.

This clonotype has at least ten counts. The J gene is TRBJ2-7, the V gene TRBV27; 12 bases map to TRBD2. Germline assignment: CDR1 MNHEY and CDR2 SMNVEV (reference sequence). CDR3 size: 18 residues. Trimming cost V 2 bases and J 1 base; bases outside gene matches: 9. The CDR3 bases are TGTGCCAGCAGTTTAGTGGGGCTAGCGGGGGGGAAGTCCTACGAGCAGTACTTC. It translates to CASSLVGLAGGKSYEQYF.

This clonotype was seen many times. The chain recombines TRBV28 with TRBJ1-4; D unclear. CDR3 length equals 12 residues. CDR1 and CDR2 (germline): MDHEN, SYDVKM. V lost 6 bases to trimming and J lost 12 bases, with 14 bases between them. DNA of the CDR3: TGTGCCAGCAGAGATGTGGGGTTTGAACTGTTTTTT. Protein: CASRDVGFELFF.

As concerns this clonotype: A much larger clonotype is one base distant, so this may be a read error. This chain joins TRBV10-1 and TRBJ1-5, with a weak D call TRBD1 (5 bases). Germline CDR1 and CDR2: WNHNN and SYGVQD (reference sequence). The CDR3 spans 16 residues. The ends were cut back, 5 bases at V and 0 bases at J, with 14 bases in the middle. The CDR3 DNA is TGCGCCAGCAGTTTACAGGAGATGGGTAGCAATCAGCCCCAGCATTTT. Amino acid sequence: CASSLQEMGSNQPQHF.

This clonotype was recorded at least ten times. V usage is TRBV29-1 and J usage is TRBJ1-2; 10 nucleotides match TRBD1. V shed 7 bases, J shed 2 bases, and the junction held 4 bases outside the gene matches. The CDR3 sequence is 13 residues long. Germline CDR1 reads SQVTM; CDR2 reads ANQGSEA. CDR3 sequence (DNA): TGCAGCGCTCAGGGACAGGGGAACTATGGCTACACCTTC. Translation gives CSAQGQGNYGYTF. Filled out from reference TRBV29-1 and TRBJ1-2, the complete variable domain reads SAVISQKPSRDICQRGTSLTIQCQVDSQVTMMFWYRQQPGQSLTLIATANQGSEATYESGFVIDKFPISRPNLTFSTLTVSNMSPEDSSIYLCSAQGQGNYGYTFGSGTRLTVV.

This clonotype was seen at least ten times. As DNA, the CDR3 is TGTGCCAGCTCACCCCTTTTGGGCCTCCCCCCAGATACGCAGTATTTT. It yields the protein CASSPLLGLPPDTQYF. V is TRBV18 and J is TRBJ2-3; D ambiguous. Trimming took off 3 bases at V and 4 bases at J, with 17 bases between the two ends. The CDR3 is 16 residues long. CDR1 and CDR2 (germline): KGHSH, LQKENI. The full variable domain, rest sourced from reference TRBV18 and TRBJ2-3, is NAGVMQNPRHLVRRRGQEARLRCSPMKGHSHVYWYRQLPEEGLKFMVYLQKENIIDESGMPKERFSAEFPKEGPSILRIQQVVRGDSAAYFCASSPLLGLPPDTQYFGPGTRLTVL.

The sample holds a few counts of this clonotype. The genes are TRBV7-6 and TRBJ1-1, with D maybe TRBD1 (5 bases). The V and J ends lost 8 bases and 1 base respectively, with 11 bases between them. CDR1 and CDR2 (germline): SGHVS, FNYEAQ. The CDR3 loop spans 13 amino acids. The chain's CDR3 is CASGADRNTEAFF. The CDR3 DNA follows: TGTGCCAGCGGAGCTGACAGGAACACTGAAGCTTTCTTT.

This rearrangement joins TRBV7-2 to TRBJ2-1; the match to TRBD2 covers 8 bases. The germline gives CDR1 SGHTA, CDR2 FQGNSA. This CDR3 comprises 16 residues. With 5 bases clipped from V and 2 bases from J, the junction kept 8 bases outside the gene matches. CDR3 protein: CASSGSGSGAYNEQFF. The CDR3 nucleotides read TGTGCCAGCAGCGGAAGTGGTAGCGGGGCCTACAATGAGCAGTTCTTC.

This clonotype was detected ten times or more. This chain joins TRBV9 and TRBJ1-5, with a possible D match to TRBD1 (5 bases). Germline values: CDR1 SGDLS, CDR2 YYNGEE. V lost 0 bases and J lost 4, with 8 bases in between. The CDR3 covers 14 residues. Here the CDR3 reads CASSVGAGNQPQHF. In DNA form, the CDR3 reads TGTGCCAGCAGCGTAGGGGCAGGGAATCAGCCCCAGCATTTT.

This clonotype was counted many times. The genes are TRBV19 and TRBJ2-3; tentatively, D is TRBD1 or TRBD2 (6 bases each). CDR1 and CDR2 from the germline V gene are LNHDA and SQIVND (reference sequence). This CDR3 is 15 amino acids long. V was cut by 4 bases and J by 0 bases, with 11 bases left in between. CDR3 protein: CASSTGALSTDTQYF. CDR3 DNA sequence: TGTGCCAGTAGTACGGGGGCGCTTAGCACAGATACGCAGTATTTT. Full variable domain (rest looked up from reference TRBV19 and TRBJ2-3): DGGITQSPKYLFRKEGQNVTLSCEQNLNHDAMYWYRQDPGQGLRLIYYSQIVNDFQKGDIAEGYSVSREKKESFPLTVTSAQKNPTAFYLCASSTGALSTDTQYFGPGTRLTVL.

This clonotype has a handful of counts. The V call is TRBV7-2, the J call TRBJ1-6, with D possibly being TRBD1 (5 bases). The CDR3 consists of 13 residues. From germline, CDR1 is SGHTA and CDR2 FQGNSA. With 2 bases removed from V and 11 bases from J, the gap between germline ends came to 10 bases. The CDR3 is CASSLRGTPPLHF. In nucleotides, the CDR3 is TGTGCCAGCAGCTTAAGAGGGACGCCACCCCTCCACTTT.

This clonotype has a count of ten or more. The chain links TRBV3-1 to TRBJ2-3; D is undetermined. CDR1 and CDR2 (germline): LGHDT, YNNKEL (reference sequence). V was cut by 3 bases and J by 2 bases, with 3 bases left in between. This CDR3 has 12 amino acids. The CDR3, as DNA: TGTGCCAGCAGCCACTCCACAGATACGCAGTATTTT. It translates to CASSHSTDTQYF.

J is TRBJ2-1 and V is TRBV19; no clear D. The CDR3 length is 14 residues. Trimming removed 6 bases at V and 0 bases at J, with 9 bases between. Germline V lookup: CDR1 LNHDA, CDR2 SQIVND (reference sequence). The CDR3 spells CASRMAFSYNEQFF. Here the CDR3 DNA reads TGTGCCAGTAGAATGGCATTCTCCTACAATGAGCAGTTCTTC.

This clonotype was detected only a few times. The chain recombines TRBV14 with TRBJ1-2; no clear D gene. Germline values: CDR1 SGHDN, CDR2 FVKESK. The CDR3 spans 15 residues. Trimming took 0 bases from V and 7 from J, leaving 15 bases between them. For the CDR3, the DNA is TGTGCCAGCAGCCAAGACGTGTGGCCGGTGGCTGGCTACACCTTC. It translates to CASSQDVWPVAGYTF.

Ten or more counts support this clonotype. J is TRBJ1-5 and V is TRBV6-1; D is possibly TRBD1 (6 bases). The germline V and J ends were trimmed by 4 bases and 4 bases, with 8 bases remaining between them. The CDR3 sequence is 13 residues long. Per germline, CDR1 MNHNS and CDR2 SASEGT. This CDR3 is CASSGGQNQPQHF. The CDR3, as DNA: TGTGCCAGCAGTGGTGGACAGAATCAGCCCCAGCATTTT.

This clonotype is medium-sized in the sample. V is TRBV19 and J is TRBJ2-3; D is ambiguous. Germline assignment: CDR1 LNHDA and CDR2 SQIVND (reference sequence). The CDR3 runs 14 residues. Trimming left V 7 bases short and J 0 bases short, with 11 bases between. CDR3 protein: CASMRSYSTDTQYF. The CDR3 nucleotides read TGTGCCAGTATGAGAAGTTATAGCACAGATACGCAGTATTTT.

This clonotype was observed at least ten times. J is TRBJ2-4 and V is TRBV7-8, with a possible D match to TRBD2 (6 bases). In germline, CDR1 is SGHVS, CDR2 FQNEAQ. The CDR3 extends over 17 amino acids. V was pared by 4 bases and J by 0 bases, with 16 bases between. The DNA for the CDR3 is TGTGCCAGCAGCTCGATGGGGGGTTACGTAGCCAAAAACATTCAGTACTTC. It translates to CASSSMGGYVAKNIQYF. Together with reference TRBV7-8 and TRBJ2-4, the CDR3 gives the full variable domain: GAGVSQSPRYKVAKRGQDVALRCDPISGHVSLFWYQQALGQGPEFLTYFQNEAQLDKSGLPSDRFFAERPEGSVSTLKIQRTQQEDSAVYLCASSSMGGYVAKNIQYFGAGTRLSVL.

In its sample, this clonotype is medium-sized (0.01 to 0.1%). The rearrangement uses TRBV6-6 and TRBJ2-2, with TRBD1 as a possible D gene (5 bases). The CDR3 spans 16 residues. Trimming left V 7 bases short and J 3 bases short, with 18 bases between. Germline CDR1 MNHNY, CDR2 SVGAGI (reference sequence). In DNA, the CDR3 is TGTGCCAGCAATCTCGGCGCAGGGCGGCACACCGGGGAGCTGTTTTTT. Translation: CASNLGAGRHTGELFF.

At least ten counts were recorded for this clonotype. The chain combines TRBV4-1 with TRBJ2-3; tentatively, D is TRBD1 or TRBD2 (5 bases each). V lost 0 bases and J lost 1, with 8 bases in between. Germline CDR1 reads MGHRA; CDR2 reads YSYEKL. This CDR3 has 15 amino acids. CDR3 in DNA: TGCGCCAGCAGCCAAGATGGGGGAGGCACAGATACGCAGTATTTT. Translated, it gives CASSQDGGGTDTQYF.

This clonotype was observed at least ten times. This rearrangement joins TRBV28 to TRBJ2-4, with D tentatively TRBD1 or TRBD2 (5 bases each). There are 18 residues in the CDR3. CDR1 MDHEN and CDR2 SYDVKM come from the germline V gene. The ends were cut back, 2 bases at V and 0 bases at J, with 17 bases in the middle. CDR3 region: CASSLLVGPGVAKNIQYF. CDR3 sequence (DNA): TGTGCCAGCAGTTTACTGGTGGGACCCGGGGTAGCCAAAAACATTCAGTACTTC. The full variable domain, with the rest looked up from reference TRBV28 and TRBJ2-4, is DVKVTQSSRYLVKRTGEKVFLECVQDMDHENMFWYRQDPGLGLRLIYFSYDVKMKEKGDIPEGYSVSREKKERFSLILESASTNQTSMYLCASSLLVGPGVAKNIQYFGAGTRLSVL.

This clonotype was observed many times. V is TRBV10-1 and J is TRBJ2-7, with D possibly being TRBD2 (5 bases). V gave up 2 bases and J gave up 4 bases, with 15 bases separating them. Germline lookup yields CDR1 WNHNN and CDR2 SYGVQD (reference sequence). The CDR3 totals 15 residues. CDR3 in amino acids: CASSENIRGLYEQYF. The CDR3 DNA reads TGCGCCAGCAGTGAGAATATTCGGGGTCTATACGAGCAGTACTTC.

The table lists this clonotype with a few counts. V usage is TRBV20-1 and J usage is TRBJ1-1; D uncertain. The V and J ends lost 1 base and 6 bases respectively, with 15 bases between them. This CDR3 region has 14 residues. CDR1 and CDR2 from the germline V gene are DFQATT and SNEGSKA (reference sequence). CDR3 coding DNA: TGCAGTGCTAGAGCTTGGTCGAGGGTATCTGAAGCTTTCTTT. As protein: CSARAWSRVSEAFF.

A note on this clonotype: This may come from a read error, since a much larger clone is one base off. In nucleotides, the CDR3 is TGTGCCAGGCAACCGGGACAGCAAGAGACCCAGTACTTC. Its protein product is CARQPGQQETQYF. V and J are TRBV2 and TRBJ2-5; 7 positions match TRBD1. The junction had 6 bases not matched to a gene; V was cut back by 9 bases and J by 2 bases. Per germline, CDR1 SNHLY and CDR2 FYNNEI. The CDR3 is 13 residues long.

This clonotype was seen at least ten times. The chain recombines TRBV7-9 with TRBJ2-5; D might be TRBD2 (6 bases). The CDR3 runs to 13 residues. Germline V gives CDR1 SEHNR, CDR2 FQNEAQ (reference sequence). V was cut by 8 bases and J by 3 bases, with 13 bases left in between. CDR3 protein: CASLIGGEETQYF. The DNA for the CDR3 is TGTGCCAGCCTAATAGGAGGGGAAGAGACCCAGTACTTC. Variable domain in full (rest from reference TRBV7-9 and TRBJ2-5): DTGVSQNPRHKITKRGQNVTFRCDPISEHNRLYWYRQTLGQGPEFLTYFQNEAQLEKSRLLSDRFSAERPKGSFSTLEIQRTEQGDSAMYLCASLIGGEETQYFGPGTRLLVL.